Below, one TCR beta chain is given with its context. Its target is not known. They built TCR cDNA with 5'RACE template switching, a step that put in a universal primer site and UMIs. TCRdb used MiXCR to reprocess the 5' RACE reads, holding one entry per CDR3 protein. The sample has about 350,000 distinct CDR3 sequences, approximately 10% seen once; the top ten hold less than 20%. This specimen comes from a study of T cells after yellow fever vaccination. The V end lost 0 bases, the J end lost 4 bases, and 13 bases lay between the germline ends. Germline V gene sequence: CDR1 SGHRS, CDR2 YFSETQ. This CDR3 is built from 15 residues. Study-level results: The secondary response was weaker but peaked faster, day 5 versus 15. At approximately 96% for CD4 and about 87% for CD8, most primary-vaccination clones showed up again after the booster.

Sequences were derived from PBMCs, sampled on the day of the first yellow fever vaccination. The rearrangement links TRBV5-1 to TRBJ1-1; perhaps TRBD1 as D (5 bases). The origin of this receptor is a man aged 18 to 29 who received the YFV17D yellow fever vaccine. Here the CDR3 reads CASSLVGSGLTEAFF. In DNA form, the CDR3 reads TGCGCCAGCAGCTTGGTGGGATCGGGGCTCACTGAAGCTTTCTTT.